This entry lists 23 T cell receptor beta chains sequenced from one sample in a study of patients and donors after allogeneic stem cell transplantation (dated by TCRdb to 2018 to 2020). Library creation used RT-PCR. These reads were obtained on a NextSeq 550. Starting from the raw public reads, TCRdb applied fastp trimming at Q25, assembled clones with MiXCR and retained in-frame beta chains. CDR3 protein duplicates are merged, each entry listing the most common genes and DNA. The sample contains 900,000 to 1,000,000 distinct CDR3 sequences, roughly 18% of them found a single time. The ten largest make up 5.5% to 6.5% of the sample. The sequencing sample was made of blood, either unsorted or a sorted T cell fraction (not recorded which). The origin of the receptors is a human donor who was either an allogeneic HSCT recipient or a stem cell or donor lymphocyte infusion donor (not recorded which). It is not recorded whose cells these are; they may come from a transplant donor.

Only a few counts were recorded for this clonotype. At one of its ends the junction is not consistent with the germline gene, which may arise from a read error. This chain uses TRBV20-1 with TRBJ1-2; 11 bases fit TRBD1. This CDR3 has 16 amino acids. In germline, CDR1 is DFQATT, CDR2 SNEGSKA (reference sequence). The CDR3 nucleotides are TGCAGTGCCAGAGTATACAGGACAGGGGGCAACTATGGCTACACCTTC. Protein product: CSARVYRTGGNYGYTF.

This clonotype was observed many times. The chain links TRBV6-6 to TRBJ1-3, with D perhaps TRBD1 (5 bases). Per the germline V gene, CDR1 is MNHNY and CDR2 is SVGAGI (reference sequence). The CDR3 loop spans 13 amino acids. The V and J ends lost 2 bases and 4 bases respectively, with 6 bases between them. CDR3 sequence: CASSYRGGNTIYF. CDR3 DNA: TGTGCCAGCAGTTACCGGGGGGGAAACACCATATATTTT.

Only a few counts were recorded for this clonotype. The chain is built from TRBV4-3 and TRBJ2-5; D may be TRBD2 (5 bases). Germline V gives CDR1 LGHNA, CDR2 YSLEER. V was shortened by 0 bases and J by 1 base, with 15 bases between the two germline ends. The CDR3 loop spans 17 amino acids. This CDR3 reads CASSQDHRGVGQETQYF. For the CDR3, the DNA is TGCGCCAGCAGCCAAGATCATCGGGGAGTGGGCCAAGAGACCCAGTACTTC.

This clonotype was found many times. V is TRBV6-2 or TRBV6-3 and J is TRBJ2-1; 7 bases fit TRBD2. Germline trimming cut 10 bases from V and 0 bases from J; bases unmatched to any gene: 6. Per germline, CDR1 MNHEY and CDR2 SVGEGT. CDR3 length: 14 amino acids. The CDR3 DNA reads as TGTGCCACTGAGCGGGATAGCTCCTACAATGAGCAGTTCTTC. It translates to CATERDSSYNEQFF.

This clonotype was picked up a small number of times. This rearrangement joins TRBV27 to TRBJ2-3; D might be TRBD1 (5 bases). The CDR3 spans 15 residues. Germline values: CDR1 MNHEY, CDR2 SMNVEV (reference sequence). The V end was cut by 6 bases, the J end by 3 bases, with 16 bases between. The CDR3 sequence: CASRLMGKGTDTQYF. DNA for the CDR3: TGTGCCAGCAGGTTAATGGGTAAGGGGACAGATACGCAGTATTTT.

A few counts support this clonotype. J is TRBJ2-7 and V is TRBV20-1; TRBD2 might be the D (5 bases). Germline V gene sequence: CDR1 DFQATT, CDR2 SNEGSKA (reference sequence). V shed 1 base and J shed 3 bases, with 10 bases lying between them. The CDR3 is 13 residues long. CDR3 amino acids: CSARGTRNYEQYF. The CDR3 DNA reads TGCAGTGCTAGAGGGACTCGGAACTACGAGCAGTACTTC.

This clonotype was recorded a few times. V and J are TRBV10-3 and TRBJ2-7; no clear D. Trimming cost V 6 bases and J 10 bases, with 13 bases left between them. CDR3 size: 11 residues. CDR1 ENHRY and CDR2 SYGVKD come from the germline V gene. The CDR3 is CAISYRTEQYF. CDR3 DNA: TGTGCCATCAGCTATCGAACTGAACAGTACTTC.

V and J are TRBV5-6 and TRBJ2-3, with D possibly TRBD2 on 7 matching bases. From germline, CDR1 is SGHDT and CDR2 YYEEEE. V lost 1 base, J lost 4 bases, and 16 bases lay in between. The CDR3 covers 16 residues. CDR3 residues: CASSLSRGASADTQYF. For the CDR3, the DNA is TGTGCCAGCAGCTTGAGTCGGGGGGCGAGCGCAGATACGCAGTATTTT.

At least ten counts were recorded for this clonotype. This chain connects TRBV12-3 or TRBV12-4 to TRBJ2-1; the D is unclear. The CDR3 is 13 residues long. Trimming removed 5 bases from V and 8 bases from J, with 13 bases in between. In nucleotides, the CDR3 is TGTGCCAGCAGTGCCGTAGTGACGTATGAGCAGTTCTTC. As protein: CASSAVVTYEQFF.

V usage is TRBV7-2 and J usage is TRBJ2-1, with a possible D match to TRBD2 (5 bases). V lost 1 base and J lost 6, with 10 bases in between. The CDR3 sequence is 14 residues long. Germline CDR1 reads SGHTA; CDR2 reads FQGNSA. CDR3 in amino acids: CASSLEPAANEQFF. The DNA of the CDR3 is TGTGCCAGCAGCTTAGAACCAGCGGCCAATGAGCAGTTCTTC. The full variable domain, in which reference TRBV7-2 and TRBJ2-1 provide the parts outside the CDR3, is GAGVSQSPSNKVTEKGKDVELRCDPISGHTALYWYRQSLGQGLEFLIYFQGNSAPDKSGLPSDRFSAERTGGSVSTLTIQRTQQEDSAVYLCASSLEPAANEQFFGPGTRLTVL.

The gene calls are TRBV2 and TRBJ2-2, with 8 bases identical to TRBD2. V was pared by 7 bases and J by 6 bases, with 10 bases of the junction left unmatched. This CDR3 has 15 amino acids. From germline, CDR1 is SNHLY and CDR2 FYNNEI. CDR3: CASKGSGRSAGELFF. CDR3 bases: TGTGCCAGCAAGGGCAGCGGGAGATCGGCCGGGGAGCTGTTTTTT.

This chain connects TRBV30 to TRBJ2-1, with D possibly TRBD2 on 5 matching bases. V lost 8 bases to trimming and J lost 4 bases, with 18 bases between them. This CDR3 contains 14 residues. Germline CDR1 and CDR2: GTSNPN and SVGIG (reference sequence). CDR3 amino acids: CAAKREFRYNEQFF. In DNA, the CDR3 is TGTGCCGCTAAGAGGGAGTTCCGTTACAATGAGCAGTTCTTC.

This sequence joins TRBV5-5 and TRBJ1-2, with 7 bases aligning to TRBD1. CDR1 is SGHKS and CDR2 is YYEKEE in the germline V gene (reference sequence). The trim removed 4 bases at V and 8 bases at J, leaving 14 bases unmatched. CDR3 length: 15 amino acids. Here the CDR3 DNA reads TGTGCCAGCAGCCAGGGGGGGGCCAGGGCGCCCGGCTACACCTTC. Translated, it gives CASSQGGARAPGYTF.

The chain joins TRBV12-3 or TRBV12-4 to TRBJ2-3; TRBD2 matches at 9 bases. V gave up 1 base and J gave up 0 bases; unmatched junction bases: 5. CDR3 length: 17 residues. Here the CDR3 reads CASSLELAGPSTDTQYF. The DNA of the CDR3 is TGTGCCAGCAGTTTAGAACTAGCGGGTCCTAGCACAGATACGCAGTATTTT.

This clonotype was seen a handful of times. The CDR3 loop reads CASSPERREAADTQYF. CDR3 coding DNA: TGTGCCAGCAGCCCGGAACGCCGAGAGGCCGCCGATACGCAGTATTTT. The rearrangement joins TRBV14 to TRBJ2-3; D gene uncertain. The V gene's germline CDR1 is SGHDN and CDR2 FVKESK. The length of the CDR3 is 16 residues. Trimming took off 4 bases at V and 6 bases at J, with 20 bases between the two ends.

This clonotype appeared a few times. DNA of the CDR3: TGTGCCAGCAGTCACCGGGACAGGGTATATGAGCAGTTCTTC. This gives the protein CASSHRDRVYEQFF. V usage is TRBV6-1 and J usage is TRBJ2-1; 9 nucleotides match TRBD1. Per germline, CDR1 MNHNS and CDR2 SASEGT. The ends lost 5 bases at V and 8 bases at J; junction bases unmatched: 7. This CDR3 region has 14 residues.

This clonotype appeared many times. This rearrangement joins TRBV7-9 to TRBJ2-2; 10 bases are a match to TRBD1. Trimming took 5 bases from V and 1 from J; bases not matched to a gene: 4. This CDR3 is 16 amino acids long. The germline V gene has CDR1 SEHNR and CDR2 FQNEAQ (reference sequence). CDR3 region: CASSERTGGNTGELFF. The CDR3 DNA is TGTGCCAGCAGCGAAAGGACAGGGGGGAACACCGGGGAGCTGTTTTTT.

This clonotype was counted between two and nine times. This sequence joins TRBV10-3 and TRBJ2-5, with TRBD1 matching 7 bases. Trimming took 4 bases from V and 5 from J; bases not matched to a gene: 4. CDR3 length equals 13 residues. The V gene's germline CDR1 is ENHRY and CDR2 SYGVKD. The chain's CDR3 is CAISASGQETQYF. In DNA form, the CDR3 reads TGTGCCATCAGTGCCTCGGGACAGGAGACCCAGTACTTC.

This clonotype is a singleton in its sample. This sequence joins TRBV13 and TRBJ2-7, with 10 bases that match TRBD2. V gave up 3 bases and J gave up 5 bases; unmatched junction bases: 10. CDR3 length equals 16 residues. The germline CDR1 and CDR2 sequences are PRHDT and FYEKMQ (reference sequence). The CDR3 DNA sequence: TGTGCCAGCAGCTTGAGATCGGGACTAGCGATAAACGAGCAGTACTTC. This gives the protein CASSLRSGLAINEQYF.

This clonotype has more than one count but fewer than ten. This chain connects TRBV2 to TRBJ2-7, with D possibly being TRBD1 (5 bases). Trimming took off 8 bases at V and 0 bases at J, with 17 bases between the two ends. Germline V CDR1 and CDR2: SNHLY, FYNNEI. The CDR3 spans 15 residues. CDR3 coding DNA: TGTGCCAGCCAATGGGGCGGCCGTAGCTCCTACGAGCAGTACTTC. Translation: CASQWGGRSSYEQYF.

This clonotype was detected only a few times. The chain couples TRBV10-3 to TRBJ2-7; 9 bases match TRBD1. The V gene's germline CDR1 is ENHRY and CDR2 SYGVKD. The ends lost 7 bases at V and 5 bases at J; junction bases unmatched: 9. CDR3 length: 14 residues. CDR3 residues: CAITTGTGYDEQYF. The CDR3 DNA follows: TGTGCCATCACCACCGGGACAGGGTATGACGAGCAGTACTTC.

A few counts support this clonotype. V usage is TRBV4-1 and J usage is TRBJ2-2, with no clear D. The CDR3 has 12 residues. Germline V gives CDR1 MGHRA, CDR2 YSYEKL. V lost 3 bases to trimming and J lost 6 bases, with 5 bases between them. The CDR3 DNA reads as TGCGCCAGCAGCCATGGCGCCGGGGAGCTGTTTTTT. It translates to CASSHGAGELFF.

The rearrangement links TRBV20-1 to TRBJ1-4; 8 nucleotides align to TRBD1. V lost 1 base to trimming and J lost 3 bases; unmatched junction nucleotides: 7. The CDR3 is 16 amino acids. CDR1 is DFQATT and CDR2 is SNEGSKA in the germline V gene (reference sequence). The CDR3 is CSARVGRGPPNEKLFF. CDR3 DNA: TGCAGTGCTAGAGTAGGCAGGGGGCCTCCTAATGAAAAACTGTTTTTT.